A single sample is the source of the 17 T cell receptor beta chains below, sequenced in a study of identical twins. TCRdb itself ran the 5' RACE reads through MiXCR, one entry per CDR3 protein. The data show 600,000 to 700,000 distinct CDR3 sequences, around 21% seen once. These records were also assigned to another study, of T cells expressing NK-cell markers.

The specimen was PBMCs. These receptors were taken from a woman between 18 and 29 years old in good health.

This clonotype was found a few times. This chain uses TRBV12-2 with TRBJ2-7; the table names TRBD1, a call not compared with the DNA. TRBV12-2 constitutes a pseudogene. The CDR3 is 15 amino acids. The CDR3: CASRSPLDRAHEQYF. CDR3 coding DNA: TGTGCAAGTCGCTCACCCCTTGACAGGGCCCACGAGCAGTACTTC.

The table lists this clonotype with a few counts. CDR3 region: CSVETSTDTQYF. CDR3 bases: TGCAGCGTTGAAACTAGCACAGATACGCAGTATTTT. The chain recombines TRBV29-1 with TRBJ2-3; unclear D gene. V shed 2 bases and J shed 0 bases, with 3 bases lying between them. The germline V gene has CDR1 SQVTM and CDR2 ANQGSEA. This CDR3 is built from 12 residues.

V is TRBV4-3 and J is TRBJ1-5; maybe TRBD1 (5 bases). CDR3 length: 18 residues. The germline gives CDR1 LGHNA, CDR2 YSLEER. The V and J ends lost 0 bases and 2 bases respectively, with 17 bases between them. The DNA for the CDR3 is TGCGCCAGCAGCCAAGATTTTGTCCGGGGGGAGGGCAATCAGCCCCAGCATTTT. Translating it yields CASSQDFVRGEGNQPQHF.

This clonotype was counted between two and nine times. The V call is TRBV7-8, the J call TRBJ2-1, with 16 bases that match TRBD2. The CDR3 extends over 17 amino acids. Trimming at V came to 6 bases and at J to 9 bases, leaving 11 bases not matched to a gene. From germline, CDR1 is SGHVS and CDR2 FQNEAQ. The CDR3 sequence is CASRGTSGRGGVVEQFF. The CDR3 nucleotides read TGTGCCAGCAGGGGGACTAGCGGGAGGGGAGGCGTCGTTGAGCAGTTCTTC.

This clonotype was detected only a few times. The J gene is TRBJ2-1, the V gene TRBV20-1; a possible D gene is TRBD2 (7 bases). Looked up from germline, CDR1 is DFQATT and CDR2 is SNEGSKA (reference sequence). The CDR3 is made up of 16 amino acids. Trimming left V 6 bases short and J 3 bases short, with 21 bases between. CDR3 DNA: TGCAGTGCCCCATCGCGGGACGGGGGGCGCTACAATGAGCAGTTCTTC. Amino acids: CSAPSRDGGRYNEQFF.

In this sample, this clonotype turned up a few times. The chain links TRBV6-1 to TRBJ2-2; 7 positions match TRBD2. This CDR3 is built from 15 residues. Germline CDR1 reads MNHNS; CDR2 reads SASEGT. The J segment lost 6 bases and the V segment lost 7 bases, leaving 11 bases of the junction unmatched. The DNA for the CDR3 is TGTGCCAGCACTACCGCGTTGGGGGGGGCCGGGGAGCTGTTTTTT. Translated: CASTTALGGAGELFF.

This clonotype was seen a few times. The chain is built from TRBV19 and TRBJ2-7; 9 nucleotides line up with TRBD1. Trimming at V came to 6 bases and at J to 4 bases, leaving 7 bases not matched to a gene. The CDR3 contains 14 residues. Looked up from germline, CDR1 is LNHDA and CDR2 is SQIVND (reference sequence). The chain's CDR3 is CASSGGTGPYEQYF. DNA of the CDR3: TGTGCCAGTAGCGGGGGGACAGGGCCTTACGAGCAGTACTTC.

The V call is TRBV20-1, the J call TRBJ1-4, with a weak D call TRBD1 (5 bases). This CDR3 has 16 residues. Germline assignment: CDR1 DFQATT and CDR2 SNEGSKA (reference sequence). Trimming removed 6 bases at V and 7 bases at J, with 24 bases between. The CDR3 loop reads CSAKRVGGLESEKLFF. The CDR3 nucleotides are TGCAGTGCCAAGAGGGTTGGGGGTTTAGAAAGTGAAAAACTGTTTTTT.

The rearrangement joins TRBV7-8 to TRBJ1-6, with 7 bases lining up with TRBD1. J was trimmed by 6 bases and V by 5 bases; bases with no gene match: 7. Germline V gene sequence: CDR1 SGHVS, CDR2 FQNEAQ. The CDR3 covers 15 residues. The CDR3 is CASSTRDSRNSPLHF. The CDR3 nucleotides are TGTGCCAGCAGCACGCGGGACAGCCGTAATTCACCCCTCCACTTT.

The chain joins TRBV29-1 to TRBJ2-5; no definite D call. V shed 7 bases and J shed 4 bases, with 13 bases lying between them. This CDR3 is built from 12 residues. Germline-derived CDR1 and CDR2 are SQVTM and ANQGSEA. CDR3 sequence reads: CSGLDFSETQYF. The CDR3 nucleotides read TGCAGCGGGCTCGACTTTTCAGAGACCCAGTACTTC.

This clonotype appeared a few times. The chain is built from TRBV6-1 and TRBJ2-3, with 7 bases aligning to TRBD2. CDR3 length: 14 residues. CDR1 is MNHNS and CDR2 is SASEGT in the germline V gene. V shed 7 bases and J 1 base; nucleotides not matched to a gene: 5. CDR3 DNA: TGTGCCAGCACCCCAGCGGGACGCACAGATACGCAGTATTTT. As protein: CASTPAGRTDTQYF.

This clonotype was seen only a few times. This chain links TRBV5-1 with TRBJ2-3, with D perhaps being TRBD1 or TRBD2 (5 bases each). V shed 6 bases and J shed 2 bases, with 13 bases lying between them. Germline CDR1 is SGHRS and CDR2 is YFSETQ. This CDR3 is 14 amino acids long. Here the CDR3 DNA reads TGCGCCAGCATAAGGGACGCAACCACAGATACGCAGTATTTT. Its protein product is CASIRDATTDTQYF.

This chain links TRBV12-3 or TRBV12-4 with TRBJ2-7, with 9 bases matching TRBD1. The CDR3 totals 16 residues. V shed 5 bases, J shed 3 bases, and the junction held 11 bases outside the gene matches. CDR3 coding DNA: TGTGCCAGCAGTCCCGGGACAGGGAGCCACAACTACGAGCAGTACTTC. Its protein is CASSPGTGSHNYEQYF.

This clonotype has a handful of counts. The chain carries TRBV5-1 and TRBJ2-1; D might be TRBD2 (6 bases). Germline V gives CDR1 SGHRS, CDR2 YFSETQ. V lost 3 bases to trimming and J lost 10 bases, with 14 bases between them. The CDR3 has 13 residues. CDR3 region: CASSYLATGEQFF. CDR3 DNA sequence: TGCGCCAGCAGCTATCTAGCGACGGGAGAGCAGTTCTTC.

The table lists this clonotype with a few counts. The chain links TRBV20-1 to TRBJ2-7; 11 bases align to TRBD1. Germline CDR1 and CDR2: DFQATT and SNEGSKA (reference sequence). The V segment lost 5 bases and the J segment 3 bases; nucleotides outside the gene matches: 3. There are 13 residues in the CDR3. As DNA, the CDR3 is TGCAGTGCTGCGGGGACAGGGGGCTACGAGCAGTACTTC. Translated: CSAAGTGGYEQYF.

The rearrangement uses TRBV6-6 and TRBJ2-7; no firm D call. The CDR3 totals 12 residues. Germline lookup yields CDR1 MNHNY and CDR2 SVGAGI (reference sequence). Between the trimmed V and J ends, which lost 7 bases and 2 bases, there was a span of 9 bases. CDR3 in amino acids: CASMQATYEQYF. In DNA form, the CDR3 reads TGTGCCAGCATGCAGGCCACCTACGAGCAGTACTTC.

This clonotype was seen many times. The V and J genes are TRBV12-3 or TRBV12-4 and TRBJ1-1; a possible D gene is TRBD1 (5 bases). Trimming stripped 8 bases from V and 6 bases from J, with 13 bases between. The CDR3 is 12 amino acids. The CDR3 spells CASEGAGPEAFF. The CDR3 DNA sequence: TGTGCCAGCGAAGGGGCCGGGCCTGAAGCTTTCTTT.